Following are 29 T cell receptor beta chains from one sample sequenced in a study of blood T cell repertoires in COVID-19. Sequenced by immunoSEQ multiplex PCR; TCRdb stores in-frame clones only, minus some. Among about 27,000 clones, roughly four fifths were seen once, and the ten largest hold roughly 43%. Input material: peripheral blood. All receptors derive from an elderly woman with acute or convalescent COVID-19.

The chain recombines TRBV7-9 with TRBJ1-5; TRBD1 aligns across 7 bases. V dropped 6 bases and J dropped 4; count of bases not matched to a gene: 12. The CDR3 spans 16 residues. The germline gives CDR1 SEHNR, CDR2 FQNEAQ (reference sequence). The CDR3 is CASSQWTGSLNQPQHF. The CDR3 nucleotides read TGTGCCAGCAGTCAATGGACAGGTAGTTTAAATCAGCCCCAGCATTTT.

Only a few counts were recorded for this clone. This chain uses TRBV6-5 with TRBJ1-3, with 10 positions matching TRBD1. Looked up from germline, CDR1 is MNHEY and CDR2 is SVGAGI. The junction had 3 bases not matched to a gene; V was cut back by 8 bases and J by 8 bases. This CDR3 spans 12 amino acids. The DNA of the CDR3 is TGTGCCAGCCGACAGGGGGCTGACACCATATATTTT. It yields the protein CASRQGADTIYF.

The chain uses TRBV5-1 and TRBJ1-1; tentative D call: TRBD1 (5 bases). V dropped 0 bases and J dropped 1 base, with 10 bases sitting between them. There are 15 residues in the CDR3. Germline CDR1 is SGHRS and CDR2 is YFSETQ. CDR3 nucleotide sequence: TGCGCCAGCAGCTTGGGACAGCGAAAGAACACTGAAGCTTTCTTT. Encoded protein: CASSLGQRKNTEAFF.

The V and J genes are TRBV4-2 and TRBJ2-1; 9 bases are a match to TRBD2. V dropped 0 bases and J dropped 7; count of bases not matched to a gene: 10. CDR3 size: 17 residues. CDR1 and CDR2 from the germline V gene are LGHNA and YNFKEQ. CDR3 nucleotide sequence: TGTGCCAGCAGCCAAGAGAAGACTAGCGGTATCCCGAATGAGCAGTTCTTC. It encodes CASSQEKTSGIPNEQFF.

The gene calls are TRBV28 and TRBJ2-3, with 8 positions matching TRBD2. CDR1 and CDR2 from the germline V gene are MDHEN and SYDVKM. Unmatched junction bases numbered 16, after V lost 6 bases and J lost 5 bases. CDR3 length: 17 residues. As DNA, the CDR3 is TGTGCCAGCAGCCCGCCCCCCAGCGGGGGCTCTGGAGATACGCAGTATTTT. Protein product: CASSPPPSGGSGDTQYF.

The chain couples TRBV28 to TRBJ2-2; 8 bases align to TRBD1. Germline CDR1 MDHEN, CDR2 SYDVKM. The V segment lost 7 bases and the J segment 6 bases; nucleotides outside the gene matches: 13. CDR3 length: 16 residues. The CDR3 DNA follows: TGTGCCAGCAAAACAGGGGGAGTGGGGGGCCCCGGGGAGCTGTTTTTT. It is translated as CASKTGGVGGPGELFF. Full variable domain (outside the CDR3, taken from reference TRBV28 and TRBJ2-2): DVKVTQSSRYLVKRTGEKVFLECVQDMDHENMFWYRQDPGLGLRLIYFSYDVKMKEKGDIPEGYSVSREKKERFSLILESASTNQTSMYLCASKTGGVGGPGELFFGEGSRLTVL.

The genes are TRBV19 and TRBJ2-2; unclear D gene. Germline-derived CDR1 and CDR2 are LNHDA and SQIVND (reference sequence). Trimming shortened V by 6 bases and J by 5 bases, and 7 bases separated the two germline ends. CDR3 size: 12 residues. The CDR3 is CASRFLTGELFF. The CDR3 DNA follows: TGTGCCAGTAGATTCTTGACCGGGGAGCTGTTTTTT.

V gene TRBV7-9 combines with J gene TRBJ1-5, with a weak D call TRBD1 (5 bases). Germline V gene sequence: CDR1 SEHNR, CDR2 FQNEAQ (reference sequence). V was cut by 5 bases and J by 6 bases, with 17 bases left in between. This CDR3 region has 15 residues. Here the CDR3 DNA reads TGTGCCAGCAGCCCGAGGGGCGGGGGAACTCAGCCCCAGCATTTT. It specifies CASSPRGGGTQPQHF.

The CDR3 is CASSEEGGSYNSPLHF. CDR3 DNA: TGTGCCAGCAGTGAGGAGGGAGGCTCCTATAATTCACCCCTCCACTTT. The chain combines TRBV2 with TRBJ1-6; D is uncertain. Per the germline V gene, CDR1 is SNHLY and CDR2 is FYNNEI. The CDR3 extends over 16 amino acids. Trimming took 3 bases from V and 0 from J, leaving 9 bases between them.

This sequence joins TRBV2 and TRBJ1-1; maybe TRBD1 (6 bases). The V gene's germline CDR1 is SNHLY and CDR2 FYNNEI. The CDR3 runs 14 residues. Between the trimmed V and J ends, which lost 3 bases and 7 bases, there was a span of 15 bases. As DNA, the CDR3 is TGTGCCAGCAGTGAGGGGCGGGGGCAGGGTGAAGCTTTCTTT. Protein: CASSEGRGQGEAFF. The full variable domain, completed using reference TRBV2 and TRBJ1-1, is EPEVTQTPSHQVTQMGQEVILRCVPISNHLYFYWYRQILGQKVEFLVSFYNNEISEKSEIFDDQFSVERPDGSNFTLKIRSTKLEDSAMYFCASSEGRGQGEAFFGQGTRLTVV.

This chain connects TRBV3-1 (or the pseudogene TRBV3-2) to TRBJ2-3; possibly TRBD1 for D (6 bases). Per germline, CDR1 LGHDT and CDR2 YNNKEL (reference sequence). CDR3 length: 16 amino acids. V shed 1 base and J shed 3 bases, with 14 bases lying between them. CDR3 sequence (DNA): TGTGCCAGCAGCCAAGTCCGGAACAGGGCAACAGATACGCAGTATTTT. Its translation: CASSQVRNRATDTQYF.

This clone was observed many times. The rearrangement joins TRBV6-4 to TRBJ1-1; D is uncertain. Germline assignment: CDR1 MRHNA and CDR2 SNTAGT. This CDR3 region has 14 residues. Trimming shortened V by 6 bases and J by 1 base, and 12 bases separated the two germline ends. This chain's CDR3 is CASSPEFTNTEAFF. CDR3 nucleotide sequence: TGTGCCAGCAGCCCTGAGTTTACGAACACTGAAGCTTTCTTT.

The chain joins TRBV6-1 to TRBJ1-4, with D uncertain. The length of the CDR3 is 15 residues. V was cut by 0 bases and J by 0 bases, with 5 bases left in between. From germline, CDR1 is MNHNS and CDR2 SASEGT. CDR3: CASSEASATNEKLFF. In nucleotides, the CDR3 is TGTGCCAGCAGTGAAGCATCTGCAACTAATGAAAAACTGTTTTTT.

J is TRBJ2-5 and V is TRBV19; no clear D gene. The germline CDR1 and CDR2 sequences are LNHDA and SQIVND (reference sequence). The CDR3 runs to 14 residues. V lost 5 bases and J lost 5, with 15 bases in between. CDR3 region: CASSPEPAQETQYF. For the CDR3, the DNA is TGTGCCAGTAGTCCCGAACCAGCGCAGGAGACCCAGTACTTC.

This rearrangement joins TRBV18 to TRBJ2-7, with 8 bases aligning to TRBD2. CDR1 KGHSH and CDR2 LQKENI come from the germline V gene. The CDR3 is made up of 13 amino acids. Trimming took 3 bases from V and 2 from J; bases not matched to a gene: 0. CDR3 sequence reads: CASSPGLAYEQYF. The CDR3 DNA sequence: TGTGCCAGCTCACCGGGACTAGCCTACGAGCAGTACTTC.

This rearrangement joins TRBV23-1 to TRBJ2-6, with D uncertain. TRBV23-1 is an open reading frame whose function is uncertain. With 5 bases removed from V and 0 bases from J, the gap between germline ends came to 17 bases. The CDR3 consists of 18 residues. In nucleotides, the CDR3 is TGCGCCAGCAGTATCCAGTACTACTCCAGCTCTGGGGCCAACGTCCTGACTTTC. As protein: CASSIQYYSSSGANVLTF.

The chain joins TRBV5-1 to TRBJ1-1; D unclear. With 4 bases removed from V and 1 base from J, the gap between germline ends came to 11 bases. Per germline, CDR1 SGHRS and CDR2 YFSETQ. This CDR3 has 14 amino acids. CDR3 sequence reads: CASSPKSGNTEAFF. The CDR3 bases are TGCGCCAGCAGCCCTAAATCCGGGAACACTGAAGCTTTCTTT.

This chain joins TRBV28 and TRBJ2-2; TRBD1 aligns across 10 bases. This CDR3 spans 18 amino acids. Germline CDR1 and CDR2: MDHEN and SYDVKM. Trimming at V came to 3 bases and at J to 2 bases, leaving 9 bases not matched to a gene. CDR3 in amino acids: CASSFRGTGVFNTGELFF. The CDR3 DNA sequence: TGTGCCAGCAGTTTTCGCGGGACAGGGGTTTTTAACACCGGGGAGCTGTTTTTT.

The chain carries TRBV7-2 and TRBJ1-5, with 7 nucleotides matching TRBD1. Per the germline V gene, CDR1 is SGHTA and CDR2 is FQGNSA. CDR3 size: 14 residues. V gave up 3 bases and J gave up 11 bases; unmatched junction bases: 10. The CDR3, as DNA: TGTGCCAGCAGCTTTGGGACAGACACAGGGGCCCAGCATTTT. This codes for CASSFGTDTGAQHF.

There are many counts of this clone. The rearrangement joins TRBV2 to TRBJ2-2, with 12 positions matching TRBD2. The V and J ends lost 4 bases and 6 bases, in that order; junction bases with no gene match: 3. Germline V gives CDR1 SNHLY, CDR2 FYNNEI. This CDR3 has 15 residues. CDR3 nucleotide sequence: TGTGCCAGCAGTGCGACTAGCGGGAGTCCCGGGGAGCTGTTTTTT. This codes for CASSATSGSPGELFF.

The chain has TRBV7-9 and TRBJ1-1; TRBD1 matches 11 bases. Unmatched junction bases numbered 17, after V lost 5 bases and J lost 6 bases. CDR3 length equals 18 residues. Germline CDR1 SEHNR, CDR2 FQNEAQ (reference sequence). The CDR3 here is CASSPRRDRTGGRAEAFF. In nucleotides, the CDR3 is TGTGCCAGCAGCCCTAGACGGGATAGGACAGGGGGCCGTGCTGAAGCTTTCTTT.

The J gene is TRBJ1-3, the V gene TRBV28, with a tentative D call TRBD1 (6 bases). Germline V gene lookup returns CDR1 MDHEN and CDR2 SYDVKM. V was shortened by 6 bases and J by 0 bases, with 15 bases between the two germline ends. The CDR3 totals 16 residues. The CDR3 sequence: CASSYRQAFSGNTIYF. The CDR3 DNA follows: TGTGCCAGCAGCTACAGACAGGCCTTCTCTGGAAACACCATATATTTT.

This clone showed up just once. V usage is TRBV19 and J usage is TRBJ2-7, with 9 positions matching TRBD2. Looked up from germline, CDR1 is LNHDA and CDR2 is SQIVND (reference sequence). The CDR3 has 16 residues. Trimming at V came to 5 bases and at J to 3 bases, leaving 11 bases not matched to a gene. CDR3 in amino acids: CASSGLTGLADYEQYF. The CDR3 DNA reads as TGTGCCAGTAGTGGCCTGACGGGACTAGCAGACTACGAGCAGTACTTC.

The CDR3 loop is CASSLAGGIETQYF. The CDR3 coding sequence is TGTGCCAGCAGCTTAGCGGGGGGGATTGAGACCCAGTACTTC. The chain carries TRBV7-9 and TRBJ2-5; TRBD2 matches at 7 bases. V shed 0 bases and J 5 bases; nucleotides not matched to a gene: 3. The CDR3 runs 14 residues. Looked up from germline, CDR1 is SEHNR and CDR2 is FQNEAQ (reference sequence).

The rearrangement links TRBV6-5 to TRBJ1-5; 11 nucleotides match TRBD1. Germline CDR1 MNHEY, CDR2 SVGAGI. The CDR3 has 15 residues. V lost 4 bases, J lost 6 bases, and 5 bases stayed unmatched. The CDR3 spells CASSWTGGLGQPQHF. In nucleotides, the CDR3 is TGTGCCAGCAGTTGGACAGGGGGCTTAGGTCAGCCCCAGCATTTT.

The CDR3 DNA reads as TGTGCCAGCAGCCCGGACAGGGGTAGGGGTGGCTACACCTTC. Protein product: CASSPDRGRGGYTF. This sequence joins TRBV5-4 and TRBJ1-2, with TRBD1 identical over 9 bases. J lost 7 bases, V lost 4 bases, and 8 bases had no gene match. The CDR3 is made up of 14 amino acids. CDR1 is SGHNT, CDR2 YYREEE, per germline (reference sequence).

V is TRBV27 and J is TRBJ1-6, with 9 bases fitting TRBD1. Per the germline V gene, CDR1 is MNHEY and CDR2 is SMNVEV (reference sequence). V shed 5 bases and J 7 bases; nucleotides not matched to a gene: 3. The CDR3 extends over 14 amino acids. The DNA of the CDR3 is TGTGCCAGCAGTCCGGGGACAGGGAATTCACCCCTCCACTTT. It is translated as CASSPGTGNSPLHF.

The chain employs TRBV11-3 and TRBJ2-7; perhaps TRBD2 as D (5 bases). Trimming stripped 3 bases from V and 6 bases from J, with 12 bases between. From germline, CDR1 is SGHNT and CDR2 YENEEA. The CDR3 covers 13 residues. The CDR3 nucleotides read TGTGCCAGCAGCTTTAGGTGGGGAGCCGAGCAGTACTTC. Protein product: CASSFRWGAEQYF. Together with reference TRBV11-3 and TRBJ2-7, the CDR3 gives the full variable domain: EAGVVQSPRYKIIEKKQPVAFWCNPISGHNTLYWYLQNLGQGPELLIRYENEEAVDDSQLPKDRFSAERLKGVDSTLKIQPAELGDSAVYLCASSFRWGAEQYFGPGTRLTVT.

The chain combines TRBV28 with TRBJ2-7; 8 bases align to TRBD2. V lost 5 bases to trimming and J lost 5 bases; unmatched junction nucleotides: 5. Germline lookup yields CDR1 MDHEN and CDR2 SYDVKM. The CDR3 extends over 13 amino acids. CDR3: CASSIRTSHEQYF. CDR3 DNA sequence: TGTGCCAGCAGTATCCGGACTAGCCACGAGCAGTACTTC.